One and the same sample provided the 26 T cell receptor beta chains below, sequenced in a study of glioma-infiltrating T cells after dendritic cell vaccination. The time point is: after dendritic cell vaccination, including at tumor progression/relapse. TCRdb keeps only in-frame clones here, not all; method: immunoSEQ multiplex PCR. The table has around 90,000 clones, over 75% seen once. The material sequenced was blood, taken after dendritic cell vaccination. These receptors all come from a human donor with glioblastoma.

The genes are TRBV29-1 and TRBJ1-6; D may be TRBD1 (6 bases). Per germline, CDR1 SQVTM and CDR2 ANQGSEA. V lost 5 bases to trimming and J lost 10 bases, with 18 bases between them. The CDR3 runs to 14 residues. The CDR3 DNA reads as TGCAGCGTTTCAGAACAGGGCTTCGCCTCACCCCTCCACTTT. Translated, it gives CSVSEQGFASPLHF.

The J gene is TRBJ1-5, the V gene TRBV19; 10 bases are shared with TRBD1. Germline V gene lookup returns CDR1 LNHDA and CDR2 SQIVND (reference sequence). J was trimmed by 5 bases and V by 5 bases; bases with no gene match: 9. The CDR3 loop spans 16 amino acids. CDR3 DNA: TGTGCCAGTAGTCCGACAGGGGGCCTTATCTATCAGCCCCAGCATTTT. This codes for CASSPTGGLIYQPQHF.

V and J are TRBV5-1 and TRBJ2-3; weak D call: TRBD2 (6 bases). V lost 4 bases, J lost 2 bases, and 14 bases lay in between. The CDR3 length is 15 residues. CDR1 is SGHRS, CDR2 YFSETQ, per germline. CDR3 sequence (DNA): TGCGCCAGCAGCCCGGGACTGAGCCACACAGATACGCAGTATTTT. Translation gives CASSPGLSHTDTQYF.

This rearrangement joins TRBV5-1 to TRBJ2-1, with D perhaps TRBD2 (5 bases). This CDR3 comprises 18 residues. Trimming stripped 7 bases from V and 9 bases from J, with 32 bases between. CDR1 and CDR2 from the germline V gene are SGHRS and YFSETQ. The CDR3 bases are TGCGCCAGCTCGCCGGGAATAGCCAGTATCCAATACAATGTTGAGCAGTTCTTC. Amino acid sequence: CASSPGIASIQYNVEQFF.

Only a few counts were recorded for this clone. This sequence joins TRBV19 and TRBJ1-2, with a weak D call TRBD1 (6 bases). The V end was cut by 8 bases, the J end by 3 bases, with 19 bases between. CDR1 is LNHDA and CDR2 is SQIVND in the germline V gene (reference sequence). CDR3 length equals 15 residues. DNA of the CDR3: TGTGCCAGTGGAGACGCGGGGGGCTCCGACTATGGCTACACCTTC. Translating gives CASGDAGGSDYGYTF.

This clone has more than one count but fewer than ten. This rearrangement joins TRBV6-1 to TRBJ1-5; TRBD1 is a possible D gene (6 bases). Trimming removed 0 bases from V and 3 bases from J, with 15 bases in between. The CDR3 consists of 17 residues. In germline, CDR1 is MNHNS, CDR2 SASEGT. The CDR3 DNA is TGTGCCAGCAGTGAAGCTTGGGGGCGGTTGGACAATCAGCCCCAGCATTTT. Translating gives CASSEAWGRLDNQPQHF.

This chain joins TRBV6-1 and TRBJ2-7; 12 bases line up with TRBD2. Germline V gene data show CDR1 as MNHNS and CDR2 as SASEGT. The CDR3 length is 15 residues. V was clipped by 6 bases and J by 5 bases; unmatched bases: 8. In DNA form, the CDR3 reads TGTGCCAGCAGCACGCGACTAGCGGGGGCCGACGAGCAGTACTTC. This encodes CASSTRLAGADEQYF.

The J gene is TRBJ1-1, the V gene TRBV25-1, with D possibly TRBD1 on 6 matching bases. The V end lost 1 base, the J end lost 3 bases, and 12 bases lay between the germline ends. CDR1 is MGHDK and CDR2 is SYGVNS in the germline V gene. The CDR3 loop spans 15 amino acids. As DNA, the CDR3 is TGTGCCAGCAGTGAATTTCACAGGGTGGACACTGAAGCTTTCTTT. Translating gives CASSEFHRVDTEAFF.

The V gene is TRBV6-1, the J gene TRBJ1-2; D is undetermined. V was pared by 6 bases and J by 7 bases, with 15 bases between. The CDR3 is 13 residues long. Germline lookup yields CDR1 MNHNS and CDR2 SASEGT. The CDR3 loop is CASRQTNVGGYTF. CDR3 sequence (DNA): TGTGCCAGCAGGCAGACTAACGTAGGTGGCTACACCTTC.

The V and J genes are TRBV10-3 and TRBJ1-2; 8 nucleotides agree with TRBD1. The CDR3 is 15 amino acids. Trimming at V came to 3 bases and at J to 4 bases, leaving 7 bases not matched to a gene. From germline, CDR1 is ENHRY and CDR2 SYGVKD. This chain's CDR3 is CAISDFAGGAYGYTF. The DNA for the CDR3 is TGTGCCATCAGTGATTTTGCAGGGGGCGCCTATGGCTACACCTTC.

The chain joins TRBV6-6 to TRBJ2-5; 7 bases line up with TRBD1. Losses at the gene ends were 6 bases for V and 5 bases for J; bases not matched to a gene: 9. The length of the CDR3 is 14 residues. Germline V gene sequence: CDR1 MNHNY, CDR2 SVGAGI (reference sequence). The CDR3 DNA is TGTGCCAGCAGCCGGCGGACAGGTGGGGAGACCCAGTACTTC. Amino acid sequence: CASSRRTGGETQYF.

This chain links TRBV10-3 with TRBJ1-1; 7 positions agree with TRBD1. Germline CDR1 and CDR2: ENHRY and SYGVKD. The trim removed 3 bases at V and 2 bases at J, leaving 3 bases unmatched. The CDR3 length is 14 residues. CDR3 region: CAISDDRDNTEAFF. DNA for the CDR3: TGTGCCATCAGTGACGACAGGGATAACACTGAAGCTTTCTTT.

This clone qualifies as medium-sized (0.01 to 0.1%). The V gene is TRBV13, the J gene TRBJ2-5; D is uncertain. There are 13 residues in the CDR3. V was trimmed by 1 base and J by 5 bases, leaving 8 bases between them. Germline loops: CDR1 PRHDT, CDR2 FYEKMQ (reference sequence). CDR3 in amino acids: CASSLEPRETQYF. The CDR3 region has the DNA TGTGCCAGCAGCTTAGAACCTCGGGAGACCCAGTACTTC.

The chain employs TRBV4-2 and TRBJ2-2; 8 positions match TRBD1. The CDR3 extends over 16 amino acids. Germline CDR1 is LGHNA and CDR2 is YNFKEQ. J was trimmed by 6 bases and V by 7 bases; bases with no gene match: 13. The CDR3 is CASMDRVRKGAGELFF. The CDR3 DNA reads TGTGCCAGCATGGACAGGGTTAGAAAGGGGGCCGGGGAGCTGTTTTTT.

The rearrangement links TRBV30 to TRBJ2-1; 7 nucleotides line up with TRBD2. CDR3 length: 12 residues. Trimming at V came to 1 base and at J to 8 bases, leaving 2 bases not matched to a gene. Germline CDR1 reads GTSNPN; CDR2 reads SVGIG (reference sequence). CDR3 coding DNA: TGTGCCTGGAGTGCGGGAGGATATGAGCAGTTCTTC. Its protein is CAWSAGGYEQFF.

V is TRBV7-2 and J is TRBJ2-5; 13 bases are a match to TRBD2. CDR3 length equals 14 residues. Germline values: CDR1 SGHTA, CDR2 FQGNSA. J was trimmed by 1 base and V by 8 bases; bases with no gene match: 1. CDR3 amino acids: CASGLAGVQETQYF. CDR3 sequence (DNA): TGTGCCAGCGGACTAGCGGGGGTCCAAGAGACCCAGTACTTC.

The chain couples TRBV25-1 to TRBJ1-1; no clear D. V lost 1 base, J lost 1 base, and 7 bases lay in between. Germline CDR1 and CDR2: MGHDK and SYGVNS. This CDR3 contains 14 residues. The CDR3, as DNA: TGTGCCAGCAGTGAATCTCCAGGGAACACTGAAGCTTTCTTT. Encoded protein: CASSESPGNTEAFF. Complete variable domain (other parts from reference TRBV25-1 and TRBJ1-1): EADIYQTPRYLVIGTGKKITLECSQTMGHDKMYWYQQDPGMELHLIHYSYGVNSTEKGDLSSESTVSRIRTEHFPLTLESARPSHTSQYLCASSESPGNTEAFFGQGTRLTVV.

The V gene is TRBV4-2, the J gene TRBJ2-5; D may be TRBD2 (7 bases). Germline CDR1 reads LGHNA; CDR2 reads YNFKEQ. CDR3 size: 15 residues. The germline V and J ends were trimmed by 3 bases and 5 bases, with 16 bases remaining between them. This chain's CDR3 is CASSQAAGAGETQYF. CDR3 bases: TGTGCCAGCAGCCAGGCTGCGGGGGCTGGGGAGACCCAGTACTTC.

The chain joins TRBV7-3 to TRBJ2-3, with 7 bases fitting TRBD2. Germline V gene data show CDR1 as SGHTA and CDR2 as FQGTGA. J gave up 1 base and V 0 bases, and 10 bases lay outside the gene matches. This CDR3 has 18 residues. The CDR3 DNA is TGTGCCAGCAGCTTAACTATTAGCGGGTTGATTGGCACAGATACGCAGTATTTT. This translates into CASSLTISGLIGTDTQYF.

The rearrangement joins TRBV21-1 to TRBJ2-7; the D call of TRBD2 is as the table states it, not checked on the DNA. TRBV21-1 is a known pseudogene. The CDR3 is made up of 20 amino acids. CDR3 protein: CATEPGRTRISGGSSYEQYV. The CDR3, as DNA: TGTGCCACCGAACCGGGGAGGACACGTATCAGCGGGGGCAGCTCCTACGAGCAGTACGTC.

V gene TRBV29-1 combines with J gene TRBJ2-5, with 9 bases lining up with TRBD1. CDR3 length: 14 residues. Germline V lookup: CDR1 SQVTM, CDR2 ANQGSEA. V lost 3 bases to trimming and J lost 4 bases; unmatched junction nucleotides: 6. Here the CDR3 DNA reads TGCAGCGTTGAGGACAGGGGAAGGAGAGAGACCCAGTACTTC. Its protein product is CSVEDRGRRETQYF.

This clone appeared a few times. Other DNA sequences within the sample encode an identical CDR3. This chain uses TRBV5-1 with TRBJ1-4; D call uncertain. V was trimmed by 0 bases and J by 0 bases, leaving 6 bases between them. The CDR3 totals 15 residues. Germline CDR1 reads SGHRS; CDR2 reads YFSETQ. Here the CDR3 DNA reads TGCGCCAGCAGCTTGGGAGGAGCAACTAATGAAAAACTGTTTTTT. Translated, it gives CASSLGGATNEKLFF.

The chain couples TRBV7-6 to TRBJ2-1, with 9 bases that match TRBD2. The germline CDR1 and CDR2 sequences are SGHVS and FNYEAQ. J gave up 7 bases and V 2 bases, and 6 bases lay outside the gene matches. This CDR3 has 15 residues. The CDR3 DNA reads TGTGCCAGCAGCTTATATCCTAGCGGGGTTAATGAGCAGTTCTTC. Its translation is CASSLYPSGVNEQFF.

The CDR3 sequence is CASSFETVGSPLHF. In nucleotides, the CDR3 is TGCGCCAGCAGCTTTGAGACAGTAGGTTCACCCCTCCACTTT. The V call is TRBV5-1, the J call TRBJ1-6; a possible D gene is TRBD1 (5 bases). Germline V gene lookup returns CDR1 SGHRS and CDR2 YFSETQ. Trimming left V 2 bases short and J 9 bases short, with 12 bases between. The CDR3 is 14 amino acids.

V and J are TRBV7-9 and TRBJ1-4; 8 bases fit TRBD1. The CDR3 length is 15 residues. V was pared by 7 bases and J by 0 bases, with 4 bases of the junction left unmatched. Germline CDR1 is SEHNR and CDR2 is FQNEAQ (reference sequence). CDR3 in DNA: TGTGCCAGCACCGCACAGGGGGCAACTAATGAAAAACTGTTTTTT. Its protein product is CASTAQGATNEKLFF.

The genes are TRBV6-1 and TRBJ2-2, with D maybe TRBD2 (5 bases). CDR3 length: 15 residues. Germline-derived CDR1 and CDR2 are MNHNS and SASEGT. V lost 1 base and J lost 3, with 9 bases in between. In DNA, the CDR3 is TGTGCCAGCAGTGAAGACAGCGGCTACACCGGGGAGCTGTTTTTT. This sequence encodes CASSEDSGYTGELFF.